This T cell receptor (beta chain) emerged from a study of post-analysis software for immune sequencing data. Overall study results and limits: Significantly lower normalized Chao1 diversity was seen in multiple sclerosis patients than in controls. Five or six TRBV segments were significantly more frequent in patients than in controls. TRBV5-6, TRBV5-1 and TRBV20-1 were among these segments. With F measure, samples from one preparation batch clustered together strongly.

Unique molecular identifiers were present in the TCR beta cDNA libraries. Roughly 0.5 million cDNA molecules were obtained from roughly 1 to 10 million T cells. TCRdb re-called the PCR reads with MiXCR, one entry per CDR3 protein. The top ten hold more than 3% of the sample, which has around 190,000 distinct CDR3 sequences, 29% seen once. This clonotype has at least ten counts. Antigen: not known. This CDR3 comprises 14 residues. Germline CDR1 SQVTM, CDR2 ANQGSEA. V lost 5 bases to trimming and J lost 6 bases; unmatched junction nucleotides: 7. The chain is built from TRBV29-1 and TRBJ2-5; TRBD2 agrees at 12 bases. This clonotype was obtained from a girl younger than 18 with multiple sclerosis. Input material: blood. CDR3 amino acids: CSVSRLAGVKTQYF. CDR3 sequence (DNA): TGCAGCGTTTCCCGACTAGCGGGAGTGAAGACCCAGTACTTC.